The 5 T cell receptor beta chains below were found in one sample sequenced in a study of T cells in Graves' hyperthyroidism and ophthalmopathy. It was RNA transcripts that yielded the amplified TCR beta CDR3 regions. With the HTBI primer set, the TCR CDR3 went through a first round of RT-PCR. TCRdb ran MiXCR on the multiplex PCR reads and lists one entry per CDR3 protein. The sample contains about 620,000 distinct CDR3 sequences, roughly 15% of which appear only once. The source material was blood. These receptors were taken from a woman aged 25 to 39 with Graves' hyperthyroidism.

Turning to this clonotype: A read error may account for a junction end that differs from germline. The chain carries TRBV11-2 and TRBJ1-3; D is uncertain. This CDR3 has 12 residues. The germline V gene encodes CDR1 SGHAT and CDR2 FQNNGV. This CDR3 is CASSLGAAFPDF. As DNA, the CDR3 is TGTGCCAGCAGCTTAGGGGCTGCCTTTCCCGATTTT.

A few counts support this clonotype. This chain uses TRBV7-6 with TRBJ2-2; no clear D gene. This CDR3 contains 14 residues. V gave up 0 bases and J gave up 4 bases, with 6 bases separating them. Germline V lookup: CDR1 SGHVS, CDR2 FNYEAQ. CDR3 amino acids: CASSLATATGELFF. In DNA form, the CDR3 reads TGTGCCAGCAGCTTAGCGACGGCCACCGGGGAGCTGTTTTTT.

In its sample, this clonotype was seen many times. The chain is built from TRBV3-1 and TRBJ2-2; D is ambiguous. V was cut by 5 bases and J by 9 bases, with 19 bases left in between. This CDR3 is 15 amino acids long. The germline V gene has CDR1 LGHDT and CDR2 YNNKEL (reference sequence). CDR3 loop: CASSEETYLFRELFF. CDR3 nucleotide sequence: TGTGCCAGCAGCGAGGAGACCTACTTATTCAGGGAGCTGTTTTTT.

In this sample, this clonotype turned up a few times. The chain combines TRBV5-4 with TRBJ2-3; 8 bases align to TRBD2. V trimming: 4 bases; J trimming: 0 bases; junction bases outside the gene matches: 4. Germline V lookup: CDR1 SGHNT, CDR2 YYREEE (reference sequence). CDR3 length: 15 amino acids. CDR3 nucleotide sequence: TGTGCCAGCAGCGTCGGGAGGGTGAGCACAGATACGCAGTATTTT. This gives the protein CASSVGRVSTDTQYF.

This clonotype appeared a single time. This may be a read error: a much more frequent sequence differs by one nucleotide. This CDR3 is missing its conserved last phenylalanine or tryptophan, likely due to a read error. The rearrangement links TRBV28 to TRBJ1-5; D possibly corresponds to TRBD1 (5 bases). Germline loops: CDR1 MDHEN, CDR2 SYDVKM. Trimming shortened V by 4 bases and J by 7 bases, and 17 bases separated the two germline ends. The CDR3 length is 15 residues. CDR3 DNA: TGTGCCAGCAGTTCCGGGACCAATTCTTGGCAGCCCCAGCATTTG. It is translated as CASSSGTNSWQPQHL.